This TCR beta chain was observed in a study of CD8 T cells in Susac syndrome. The CDR3 is 13 amino acids. V lost 2 bases, J lost 2 bases, and 10 bases lay in between. In germline, CDR1 is GTSNPN, CDR2 SVGIG (reference sequence). The RNA input was 0.5 to 1 ug, and it was reverse transcribed with random hexamers. TCRdb re-called the immunoSEQ multiplex PCR reads through MiXCR, storing one row per CDR3 protein. The sample shows roughly 89,000 distinct CDR3 sequences, approximately 96% of them seen only once. The TCR sequence derives from a human donor with Susac syndrome. Sequences were obtained from CD8+ T cells from PBMCs. The chain uses TRBV30 and TRBJ2-7; no reliable D call. DNA for the CDR3: TGTGCCTGGAGTCCTGACGGTACCTACGAGCAGTACTTC. Translating it yields CAWSPDGTYEQYF.